Each of the 27 T cell receptor beta chains below was sequenced from the same sample in a study of cytomegalovirus exposure and HLA in healthy donors. With 60 Vbeta and 13 Jbeta primers, the PCR was carried out. Profiled with immunoSEQ multiplex PCR; TCRdb holds only in-frame clones, not every one. Of fewer than 70,000 clones detected, around 68% appear once; the ten largest clones hold 9.5% to 12%. The sequenced sample was PBMCs. These receptors came from a woman aged 25 to 39 in good health and CMV-seronegative.

The chain couples TRBV30 to TRBJ2-6, with 8 bases identical to TRBD1. V was clipped by 5 bases and J by 4 bases; unmatched bases: 10. Germline V lookup: CDR1 GTSNPN, CDR2 SVGIG (reference sequence). The CDR3 is 16 amino acids. The CDR3 here is CAWPPGQGTGANVLTF. The DNA for the CDR3 is TGTGCCTGGCCCCCAGGACAGGGAACCGGGGCCAACGTCCTGACTTTC.

The chain uses TRBV2 and TRBJ2-5, with 16 positions matching TRBD2. The CDR3 extends over 19 amino acids. Germline V gene data show CDR1 as SNHLY and CDR2 as FYNNEI. V shed 4 bases, J shed 1 base, and the junction held 9 bases outside the gene matches. DNA of the CDR3: TGTGCCAGCAGTGTGGCGGGACTAGCGGGGGGGCTTCCCCAAGAGACCCAGTACTTC. Translation gives CASSVAGLAGGLPQETQYF.

The chain combines TRBV7-7 with TRBJ2-3; 8 bases are a match to TRBD2. Germline assignment: CDR1 SSHAT and CDR2 FNYEAQ (reference sequence). CDR3 size: 16 residues. V lost 5 bases, J lost 4 bases, and 11 bases stayed unmatched. The DNA of the CDR3 is TGTGCCAGCAGCCCTCAGGTCGGGGGGGGCGCAGATACGCAGTATTTT. This codes for CASSPQVGGGADTQYF. The variable domain in full, completed from reference TRBV7-7 and TRBJ2-3, reads GAGVSQSPRYKVTKRGQDVTLRCDPISSHATLYWYQQALGQGPEFLTYFNYEAQPDKSGLPSDRFSAERPEGSISTLTIQRTEQRDSAMYRCASSPQVGGGADTQYFGPGTRLTVL.

This clone appeared a single time. The V and J genes are TRBV27 and TRBJ2-7, with TRBD2 identical over 12 bases. The germline V gene has CDR1 MNHEY and CDR2 SMNVEV (reference sequence). V dropped 5 bases and J dropped 2; count of bases not matched to a gene: 1. CDR3 length equals 14 residues. The CDR3 nucleotides are TGTGCCAGCAGTAGGACTAGCGGGGCCTACGAGCAGTACTTC. It codes for CASSRTSGAYEQYF.

This rearrangement joins TRBV15 to TRBJ2-3; a possible D gene is TRBD1 (5 bases). Trimming cost V 0 bases and J 1 base, with 11 bases left between them. The CDR3 spans 16 residues. Germline V gene lookup returns CDR1 LNHNV and CDR2 YYDKDF (reference sequence). The DNA for the CDR3 is TGTGCCACCAGCAGAGAGGGAAGGGGTCGCACAGATACGCAGTATTTT. It translates to CATSREGRGRTDTQYF.

The genes are TRBV9 and TRBJ2-1, with 9 bases that match TRBD2. CDR1 SGDLS and CDR2 YYNGEE come from the germline V gene. The CDR3 sequence is 19 residues long. With 0 bases clipped from V and 0 bases from J, the junction kept 10 bases outside the gene matches. CDR3 nucleotide sequence: TGTGCCAGCAGCGTAGAGGGTAGCGGGGGCCTTAGCTCCTACAATGAGCAGTTCTTC. This sequence encodes CASSVEGSGGLSSYNEQFF.

V gene TRBV27 combines with J gene TRBJ1-3; weak D call: TRBD1 (6 bases). The V end lost 5 bases, the J end lost 4 bases, and 9 bases lay between the germline ends. The CDR3 totals 13 residues. The germline gives CDR1 MNHEY, CDR2 SMNVEV (reference sequence). CDR3 region: CASSKQGGNTIYF. As DNA, the CDR3 is TGTGCCAGCAGTAAACAGGGAGGAAACACCATATATTTT.

This rearrangement joins TRBV7-6 to TRBJ2-1; D unclear. Germline CDR1 is SGHVS and CDR2 is FNYEAQ. V was trimmed by 4 bases and J by 1 base, leaving 5 bases between them. CDR3 length: 13 amino acids. Here the CDR3 reads CASSSYSYNEQFF. The CDR3 DNA sequence: TGTGCCAGCAGCTCTTATTCCTACAATGAGCAGTTCTTC.

This clone was counted only a few times. In DNA form, the CDR3 reads TGTGCCAGCTCACCAGTAGGTCTTCGAGGACAGGGTAATCAGCCCCAGCATTTT. It is translated as CASSPVGLRGQGNQPQHF. The chain recombines TRBV18 with TRBJ1-5, with 8 bases fitting TRBD1. V shed 2 bases, J shed 4 bases, and the junction held 13 bases outside the gene matches. Germline CDR1 KGHSH, CDR2 LQKENI. This CDR3 spans 18 amino acids.

This sequence joins TRBV7-9 and TRBJ2-5, with D possibly TRBD1 on 6 matching bases. V shed 5 bases and J shed 2 bases, with 12 bases lying between them. This CDR3 has 14 amino acids. CDR1 and CDR2 (germline): SEHNR, FQNEAQ (reference sequence). The CDR3 DNA reads as TGTGCCAGCAGCCCGGACAGCCTTCAAGAGACCCAGTACTTC. This codes for CASSPDSLQETQYF.

V gene TRBV7-6 combines with J gene TRBJ2-5; TRBD1 agrees at 9 bases. The last part of the DNA fits TRBJ2-7 better; the J call may be wrong. CDR3 length: 15 residues. The germline gives CDR1 SGHVS, CDR2 FNYEAQ. DNA of the CDR3: TGTGCCAGCAGCTTGGGACAGGGTATTGCCTACGAGCAGTACTTC. Its protein is CASSLGQGIAYEQYF.

This chain links TRBV29-1 with TRBJ2-1; the match to TRBD2 covers 8 bases. The CDR3 totals 16 residues. Germline V gene sequence: CDR1 SQVTM, CDR2 ANQGSEA. V gave up 0 bases and J gave up 2 bases; unmatched junction bases: 6. CDR3 loop: CSVEDPSGFTYNEQFF. The CDR3 DNA reads TGCAGCGTTGAAGATCCTAGCGGGTTTACCTACAATGAGCAGTTCTTC.

The chain is built from TRBV18 and TRBJ1-1; possibly TRBD1 for D (5 bases). The length of the CDR3 is 13 residues. The V gene lost 2 bases and the J gene lost 8 bases, with 12 bases spanning the gap. Germline lookup yields CDR1 KGHSH and CDR2 LQKENI. The CDR3 bases are TGTGCCAGCTCACCAGGGGGGGTGCGCGAAGCTTTCTTT. It translates to CASSPGGVREAFF.

The genes are TRBV25-1 and TRBJ1-1, with TRBD1 identical over 7 bases. V trimming: 0 bases; J trimming: 0 bases; junction bases outside the gene matches: 4. Germline V gene lookup returns CDR1 MGHDK and CDR2 SYGVNS. This CDR3 has 16 residues. CDR3 nucleotide sequence: TGTGCCAGCAGTGAATATAGGGGGCAGTTGAACACTGAAGCTTTCTTT. It is translated as CASSEYRGQLNTEAFF.

The chain carries TRBV5-1 and TRBJ2-5; 9 positions agree with TRBD2. The germline V gene has CDR1 SGHRS and CDR2 YFSETQ. V was clipped by 4 bases and J by 4 bases; unmatched bases: 11. This CDR3 spans 16 amino acids. The CDR3 here is CASSLDGGGAAETQYF. CDR3 sequence (DNA): TGCGCCAGCAGCCTGGACGGCGGGGGGGCTGCAGAGACCCAGTACTTC. Full variable domain (rest looked up from reference TRBV5-1 and TRBJ2-5): KAGVTQTPRYLIKTRGQQVTLSCSPISGHRSVSWYQQTPGQGLQFLFEYFSETQRNKGNFPGRFSGRQFSNSRSEMNVSTLELGDSALYLCASSLDGGGAAETQYFGPGTRLLVL.

V is TRBV6-1 and J is TRBJ2-1; TRBD1 matches at 8 bases. The CDR3 runs 15 residues. In germline, CDR1 is MNHNS, CDR2 SASEGT. Unmatched junction bases numbered 14, after V lost 6 bases and J lost 10 bases. CDR3 residues: CASRGRTAGDREQFF. CDR3 bases: TGTGCCAGCAGGGGACGGACCGCTGGGGACAGGGAGCAGTTCTTC.

The chain uses TRBV2 and TRBJ1-3; D is perhaps TRBD1 (5 bases). From germline, CDR1 is SNHLY and CDR2 FYNNEI. The V and J ends lost 5 bases and 2 bases respectively, with 13 bases between them. The CDR3 covers 15 residues. The CDR3 DNA is TGTGCCAGCAGTCCTACAGGAGTCCCTGGAAACACCATATATTTT. Protein sequence: CASSPTGVPGNTIYF.

The V and J genes are TRBV19 and TRBJ1-1, with D possibly TRBD1 on 5 matching bases. The CDR3 contains 14 residues. Trimming pared 5 bases from V and 3 bases from J, leaving 13 bases between. Germline V gene data show CDR1 as LNHDA and CDR2 as SQIVND (reference sequence). The CDR3 loop is CASSPQAGYTEAFF. CDR3 nucleotide sequence: TGTGCCAGTAGTCCCCAGGCAGGGTACACTGAAGCTTTCTTT.

The CDR3 DNA sequence: TGTGCCAGCAGCGTTACCTATAATTCACCCCTCCACTTT. It specifies CASSVTYNSPLHF. This sequence joins TRBV9 and TRBJ1-6; D is uncertain. The CDR3 length is 13 residues. Germline CDR1 and CDR2: SGDLS and YYNGEE. Trimming shortened V by 2 bases and J by 2 bases, and 2 bases separated the two germline ends.

The chain joins TRBV28 to TRBJ2-3; D may be TRBD2 (6 bases). The CDR3 length is 15 residues. Trimming took off 5 bases at V and 3 bases at J, with 15 bases between the two ends. Per the germline V gene, CDR1 is MDHEN and CDR2 is SYDVKM. The CDR3 protein is CASSPAEGTTDTQYF. Written as DNA, the CDR3 is TGTGCCAGCAGTCCAGCGGAGGGAACGACAGATACGCAGTATTTT.

This rearrangement joins TRBV6-1 to TRBJ2-7; D gene ambiguous. V was clipped by 1 base and J by 3 bases, with 13 bases between them. Germline-derived CDR1 and CDR2 are MNHNS and SASEGT. The length of the CDR3 is 15 residues. The CDR3 region has the DNA TGTGCCAGCAGTGAAGAGTTTCGGTTTGACTACGAGCAGTACTTC. Protein sequence: CASSEEFRFDYEQYF.

V usage is TRBV19 and J usage is TRBJ1-1, with 8 bases that match TRBD1. The CDR3 runs 16 residues. Germline V gives CDR1 LNHDA, CDR2 SQIVND (reference sequence). V lost 3 bases, J lost 0 bases, and 6 bases stayed unmatched. The CDR3 DNA reads TGTGCCAGTAGTATGGGGACAGGCTACATGAACACTGAAGCTTTCTTT. It codes for CASSMGTGYMNTEAFF.

This chain joins TRBV7-3 and TRBJ1-1; weak D call: TRBD1 (6 bases). The CDR3 has 13 amino acids. Germline V CDR1 and CDR2: SGHTA, FQGTGA. Trimming removed 5 bases at V and 7 bases at J, with 14 bases between. CDR3 in DNA: TGTGCCAGCAGCCCCCCAGGGGCTCATGAAGCTTTCTTT. Translated: CASSPPGAHEAFF. Complete variable domain (other parts from reference TRBV7-3 and TRBJ1-1): GAGVSQTPSNKVTEKGKYVELRCDPISGHTALYWYRQSLGQGPEFLIYFQGTGAADDSGLPNDRFFAVRPEGSVSTLKIQRTERGDSAVYLCASSPPGAHEAFFGQGTRLTVV.

The chain combines TRBV5-1 with TRBJ2-1; the D gene is possibly TRBD1 (6 bases). The germline V gene encodes CDR1 SGHRS and CDR2 YFSETQ. This CDR3 comprises 13 residues. V gave up 0 bases and J gave up 9 bases, with 10 bases separating them. The CDR3 DNA follows: TGCGCCAGCAGCTTGGAGCCAGGGGTTGAGCAGTTCTTC. Its protein is CASSLEPGVEQFF. Drawing the rest from reference TRBV5-1 and TRBJ2-1, the complete variable domain is KAGVTQTPRYLIKTRGQQVTLSCSPISGHRSVSWYQQTPGQGLQFLFEYFSETQRNKGNFPGRFSGRQFSNSRSEMNVSTLELGDSALYLCASSLEPGVEQFFGPGTRLTVL.

The rearrangement joins TRBV9 to TRBJ1-3; D uncertain. Germline values: CDR1 SGDLS, CDR2 YYNGEE. The CDR3 loop spans 15 amino acids. Deletions cut 0 bases from V and 0 bases from J, with 7 bases between. In DNA, the CDR3 is TGTGCCAGCAGCGTAGCCGGTGACTCTGGAAACACCATATATTTT. It is translated as CASSVAGDSGNTIYF.

This clone was seen only a few times. This rearrangement joins TRBV4-2 to TRBJ1-2, with D perhaps matching TRBD1 (5 bases). Germline CDR1 and CDR2: LGHNA and YNFKEQ. This CDR3 is built from 14 residues. With 0 bases removed from V and 5 bases from J, the gap between germline ends came to 10 bases. CDR3 nucleotides: TGTGCCAGCAGCCAAGATGTCGGGGGATATGGCTACACCTTC. It yields the protein CASSQDVGGYGYTF.

The genes are TRBV4-1 and TRBJ2-7; D is possibly TRBD2 (5 bases). V shed 0 bases and J shed 10 bases, with 13 bases lying between them. Germline V gene lookup returns CDR1 MGHRA and CDR2 YSYEKL. This CDR3 contains 13 residues. The CDR3 bases are TGCGCCAGCAGCCAAGAGAGCGGCGAAAAACAGTACTTC. The encoded protein is CASSQESGEKQYF.